This entry lists 13 T cell receptor beta chains sequenced from one sample in a study of technical replicates of blood from a few donors. Repertoires were generated with immunoSEQ multiplex PCR, while TCRdb's copy carries only in-frame clones and drops some. The data hold over 80,000 clones, with approximately 96% observed a single time. Specimen: T cells isolated from PBMCs. These receptors came from a human donor in good health.

The V and J genes are TRBV19 and TRBJ2-7, with TRBD1 matching 11 bases. The CDR3 runs to 14 residues. V shed 10 bases, J shed 3 bases, and the junction held 8 bases outside the gene matches. Germline V CDR1 and CDR2: LNHDA, SQIVND (reference sequence). CDR3 in amino acids: CATTPGQGGYEQYF. In DNA, the CDR3 is TGTGCCACGACCCCGGGACAGGGGGGCTACGAGCAGTACTTC.

The chain employs TRBV9 and TRBJ1-4; a weak D match, TRBD1 (6 bases). The CDR3 is 13 amino acids. Germline V gives CDR1 SGDLS, CDR2 YYNGEE. Trimming removed 3 bases from V and 7 bases from J, with 10 bases in between. Here the CDR3 reads CASSDGQIEKLFF. The CDR3 DNA follows: TGTGCCAGCAGCGATGGACAGATTGAAAAACTGTTTTTT.

This chain links TRBV4-1 with TRBJ2-3, with 7 bases aligning to TRBD2. Germline lookup yields CDR1 MGHRA and CDR2 YSYEKL. The CDR3 is 17 amino acids. V was pared by 3 bases and J by 5 bases, with 14 bases of the junction left unmatched. The CDR3 DNA reads as TGCGCCAGCAGCCAGGGGCCGAACAGCGGACTAGGAGATACGCAGTATTTT. Translating gives CASSQGPNSGLGDTQYF.

The rearrangement links TRBV15 to TRBJ2-4; D may be TRBD2 (6 bases). With 0 bases removed from V and 8 bases from J, the gap between germline ends came to 11 bases. CDR1 LNHNV and CDR2 YYDKDF come from the germline V gene (reference sequence). The CDR3 totals 14 residues. Here the CDR3 reads CATSRDWGVDIQYF. The CDR3 region has the DNA TGTGCCACCAGCAGAGATTGGGGGGTGGACATTCAGTACTTC.

The rearrangement joins TRBV28 to TRBJ2-1, with 7 bases identical to TRBD1. The ends lost 3 bases at V and 3 bases at J; junction bases unmatched: 5. The CDR3 covers 15 residues. CDR1 MDHEN and CDR2 SYDVKM come from the germline V gene. CDR3 sequence reads: CASSFAPGGYNEQFF. As DNA, the CDR3 is TGTGCCAGCAGTTTCGCACCAGGGGGCTACAATGAGCAGTTCTTC.

The rearrangement uses TRBV4-1 and TRBJ1-4, with D unresolved. Trimming took 2 bases from V and 8 from J, leaving 15 bases between them. CDR3 length: 15 amino acids. From germline, CDR1 is MGHRA and CDR2 YSYEKL. For the CDR3, the DNA is TGCGCCAGCAGCCAATTGAGGGCTATCGGGGAAAAACTGTTTTTT. It specifies CASSQLRAIGEKLFF.

The CDR3 protein is CASSLGFSGTQYF. CDR3 DNA: TGTGCCAGCAGCTTAGGTTTTTCCGGGACCCAGTACTTC. The chain employs TRBV7-6 and TRBJ2-5, with unresolved D. Germline CDR1 reads SGHVS; CDR2 reads FNYEAQ. The CDR3 runs to 13 residues. V lost 1 base, J lost 7 bases, and 10 bases lay in between.

This clone was observed once. J is TRBJ2-1 and V is TRBV4-1; 13 bases are shared with TRBD2. The CDR3 extends over 15 amino acids. CDR1 is MGHRA and CDR2 is YSYEKL in the germline V gene. Trimming took 4 bases from V and 6 from J; bases not matched to a gene: 3. CDR3 sequence reads: CASSPTSGRLNEQFF. For the CDR3, the DNA is TGCGCCAGCAGCCCGACTAGCGGGAGGCTCAATGAGCAGTTCTTC.

The chain combines TRBV15 with TRBJ2-5; 7 nucleotides agree with TRBD1. CDR1 is LNHNV and CDR2 is YYDKDF in the germline V gene (reference sequence). J lost 5 bases, V lost 3 bases, and 6 bases had no gene match. There are 14 residues in the CDR3. The CDR3 reads CATSSRTGAETQYF. The CDR3, as DNA: TGTGCCACCAGCAGCCGGACAGGCGCGGAGACCCAGTACTTC. The variable domain in full, with the rest retrieved from reference TRBV15 and TRBJ2-5, is DAMVIQNPRYQVTQFGKPVTLSCSQTLNHNVMYWYQQKSSQAPKLLFHYYDKDFNNEADTPDNFQSRRPNTSFCFLDIRSPGLGDTAMYLCATSSRTGAETQYFGPGTRLLVL.

The V and J genes are TRBV2 and TRBJ2-3; D possibly corresponds to TRBD2 (6 bases). CDR1 is SNHLY, CDR2 FYNNEI, per germline. V was shortened by 2 bases and J by 5 bases, with 17 bases between the two germline ends. This CDR3 region has 16 residues. The chain's CDR3 is CASSELGRGRGDTQYF. The CDR3 DNA follows: TGTGCCAGCAGTGAACTCGGGCGGGGTCGAGGAGATACGCAGTATTTT.

This sequence joins TRBV29-1 and TRBJ2-5; TRBD2 is a possible D gene (6 bases). The CDR3 length is 14 residues. The germline gives CDR1 SQVTM, CDR2 ANQGSEA. The V end was cut by 7 bases, the J end by 4 bases, with 19 bases between. CDR3 amino acids: CSAPSLGGPETQYF. DNA for the CDR3: TGCAGCGCGCCCTCCCTCGGGGGACCAGAGACCCAGTACTTC. The variable domain in full, with the rest retrieved from reference TRBV29-1 and TRBJ2-5, is SAVISQKPSRDICQRGTSLTIQCQVDSQVTMMFWYRQQPGQSLTLIATANQGSEATYESGFVIDKFPISRPNLTFSTLTVSNMSPEDSSIYLCSAPSLGGPETQYFGPGTRLLVL.

V and J are TRBV4-1 and TRBJ2-1; TRBD2 aligns across 13 bases. This CDR3 has 15 residues. Germline V gives CDR1 MGHRA, CDR2 YSYEKL. Germline trimming cut 5 bases from V and 6 bases from J; bases unmatched to any gene: 4. CDR3 loop: CASSFTSGRGNEQFF. Here the CDR3 DNA reads TGCGCCAGCAGCTTTACTAGCGGGAGGGGCAATGAGCAGTTCTTC.

The V gene is TRBV29-1, the J gene TRBJ2-2; 7 positions match TRBD1. V lost 7 bases and J lost 1; bases outside the gene matches: 6. The CDR3 totals 14 residues. Germline CDR1 and CDR2: SQVTM and ANQGSEA. The CDR3 here is CSARDSRNTGELFF. CDR3 nucleotides: TGCAGCGCAAGGGACAGCCGGAACACCGGGGAGCTGTTTTTT.